This TCR beta chain was captured by sequencing in a study of blood T cell repertoires in COVID-19. The germline V and J ends were trimmed by 5 bases and 7 bases, with 17 bases remaining between them. Germline lookup yields CDR1 SEHNR and CDR2 FQNEAQ (reference sequence). The CDR3 has 15 amino acids. How the authors handled the data: The assay estimated nucleated cells by amplifying reference gene primers. TCRdb's table, derived via immunoSEQ multiplex PCR, lists solely in-frame clones and lacks some. V and J calls and clone size are given by that table; D and trimming were obtained from the DNA. Counted here are some 220,000 clones, roughly 80% occurring once; the ten biggest clones make up around 7.3%.

The receptor was isolated from a woman in her 70s with acute or convalescent COVID-19. Sequenced sample: peripheral blood. The chain links TRBV7-9 to TRBJ2-2; a weak D match, TRBD1 (8 bases). CDR3 bases: TGTGCCAGCAGCCCCCAACAGGGGGAGGGCGGGGAGCTGTTTTTT. Amino acids: CASSPQQGEGGELFF.